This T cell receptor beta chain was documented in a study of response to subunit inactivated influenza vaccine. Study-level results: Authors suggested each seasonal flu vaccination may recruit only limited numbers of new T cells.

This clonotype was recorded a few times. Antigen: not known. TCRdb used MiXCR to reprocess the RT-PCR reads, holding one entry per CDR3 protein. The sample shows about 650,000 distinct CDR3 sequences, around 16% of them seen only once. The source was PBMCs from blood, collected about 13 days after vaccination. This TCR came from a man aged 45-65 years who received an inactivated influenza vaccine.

The CDR3 DNA reads TGCAGTGCTAGAGATCTAGCGGGGAGCTACGAGCAGTACTTC. Its translation: CSARDLAGSYEQYF. The gene calls are TRBV20-1 and TRBJ2-7, with 9 bases identical to TRBD2. The CDR3 has 14 amino acids. The germline CDR1 and CDR2 sequences are DFQATT and SNEGSKA (reference sequence). Trimming cost V 0 bases and J 3 bases; bases outside gene matches: 3.